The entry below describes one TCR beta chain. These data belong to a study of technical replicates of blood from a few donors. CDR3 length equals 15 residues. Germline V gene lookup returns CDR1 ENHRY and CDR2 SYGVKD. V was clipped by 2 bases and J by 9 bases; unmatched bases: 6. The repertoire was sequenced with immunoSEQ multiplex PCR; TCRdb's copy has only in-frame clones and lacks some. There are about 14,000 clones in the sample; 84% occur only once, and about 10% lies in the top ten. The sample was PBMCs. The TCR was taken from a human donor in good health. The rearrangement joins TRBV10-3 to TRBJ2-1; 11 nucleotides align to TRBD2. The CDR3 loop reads CAISEVAGGPVEQFF. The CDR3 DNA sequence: TGTGCCATCAGTGAGGTAGCGGGAGGGCCGGTTGAGCAGTTCTTC.